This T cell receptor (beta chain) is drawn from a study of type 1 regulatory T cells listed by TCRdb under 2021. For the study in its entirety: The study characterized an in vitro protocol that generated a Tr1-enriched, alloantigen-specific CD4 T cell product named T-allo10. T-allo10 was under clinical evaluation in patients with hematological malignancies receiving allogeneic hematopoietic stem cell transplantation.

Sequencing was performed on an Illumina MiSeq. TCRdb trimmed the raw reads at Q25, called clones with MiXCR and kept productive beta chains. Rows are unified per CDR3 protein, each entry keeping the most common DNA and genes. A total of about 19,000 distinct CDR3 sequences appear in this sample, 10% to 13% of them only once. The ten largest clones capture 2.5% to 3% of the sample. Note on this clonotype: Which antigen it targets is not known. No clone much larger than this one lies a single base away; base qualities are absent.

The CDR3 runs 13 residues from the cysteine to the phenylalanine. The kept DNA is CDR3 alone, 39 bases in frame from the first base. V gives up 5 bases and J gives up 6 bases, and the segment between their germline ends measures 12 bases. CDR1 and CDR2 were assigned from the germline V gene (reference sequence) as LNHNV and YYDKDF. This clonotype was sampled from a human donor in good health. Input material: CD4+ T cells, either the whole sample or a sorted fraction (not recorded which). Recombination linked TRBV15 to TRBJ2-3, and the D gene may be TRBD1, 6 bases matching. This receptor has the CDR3 CATSGGQMDTQYF. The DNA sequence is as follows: TGTGCCACCAGCGGGGGACAAATGGATACGCAGTATTTT.